This TCR beta chain is from a study of T cell responses to AZD1222 COVID-19 vaccine. Study results and caveats: Regions left unmutated in variants are reportedly the target of nearly half of spike-specific TCRs.

This CDR3 has 15 amino acids. Germline-derived CDR1 and CDR2 are MDHEN and SYDVKM. Trimming took 7 bases from V and 4 from J; bases not matched to a gene: 12. Note on this clone: The antigen remains undetermined.

Clones were sequenced by immunoSEQ multiplex PCR, and TCRdb holds only the in-frame ones, with some missing. The table lists roughly 120,000 clones, roughly nine tenths of them singletons. The receptor was isolated from an adult in good health. The specimen was peripheral blood, collected on day 0 of AZD1222 vaccination. V and J are TRBV28 and TRBJ2-7; TRBD2 agrees at 8 bases. CDR3 protein: CASTLEGAGVYEQYF. DNA of the CDR3: TGTGCCAGCACCTTAGAGGGAGCGGGAGTTTACGAGCAGTACTTC.